The sequence of this T cell receptor (beta chain) was determined in a study of post-analysis software for immune sequencing data. Broader study findings: When patients were compared with controls, a handful of TRBV segments were more frequent, TRBV5-6, TRBV5-1 and TRBV20-1 among them.

Unique-molecular-identifier-tagged TCR beta cDNA libraries were used. Once roughly 0.95 to 10 million T cells were used, hundreds of thousands of cDNA molecules resulted. TCRdb passed the PCR reads through MiXCR, listing each CDR3 protein once. The sample shows fewer than 550,000 distinct CDR3 sequences, approximately 34% of them seen only once. Per the germline V gene, CDR1 is DFQATT and CDR2 is SNEGSKA (reference sequence). The CDR3 sequence is 12 residues long. V lost 3 bases and J 4 bases, leaving 7 bases between the germline ends. Comments on this clonotype: Its antigen is not identified.

V gene TRBV20-1 combines with J gene TRBJ2-1; TRBD2 is a possible D gene (5 bases). The clonotype originates from a girl aged 2-17 years with multiple sclerosis. Input material: blood. The CDR3 is CSASERYNEQFF. The CDR3 bases are TGCAGTGCTAGTGAGCGGTACAATGAGCAGTTCTTC.